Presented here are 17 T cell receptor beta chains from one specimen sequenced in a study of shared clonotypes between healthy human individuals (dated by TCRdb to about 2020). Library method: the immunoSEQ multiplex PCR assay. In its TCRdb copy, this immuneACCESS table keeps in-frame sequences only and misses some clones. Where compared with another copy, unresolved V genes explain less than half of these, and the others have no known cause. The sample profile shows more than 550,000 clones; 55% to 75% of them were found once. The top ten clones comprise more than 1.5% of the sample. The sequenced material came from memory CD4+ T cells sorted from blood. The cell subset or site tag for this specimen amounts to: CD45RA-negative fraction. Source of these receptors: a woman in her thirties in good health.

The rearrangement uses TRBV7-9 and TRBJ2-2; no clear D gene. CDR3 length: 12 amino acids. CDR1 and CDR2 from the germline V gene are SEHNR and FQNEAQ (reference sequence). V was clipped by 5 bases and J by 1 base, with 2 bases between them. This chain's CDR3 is CASSRNTGELFF. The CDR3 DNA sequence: TGTGCCAGCAGCCGGAACACCGGGGAGCTGTTTTTT.

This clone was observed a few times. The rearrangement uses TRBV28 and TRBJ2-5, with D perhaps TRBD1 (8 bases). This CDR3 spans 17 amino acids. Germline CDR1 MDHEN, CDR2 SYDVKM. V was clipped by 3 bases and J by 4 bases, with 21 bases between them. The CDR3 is CASSFTPSGGGGETQYF. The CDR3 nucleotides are TGTGCCAGCAGTTTTACCCCTTCAGGGGGCGGGGGAGAGACCCAGTACTTC.

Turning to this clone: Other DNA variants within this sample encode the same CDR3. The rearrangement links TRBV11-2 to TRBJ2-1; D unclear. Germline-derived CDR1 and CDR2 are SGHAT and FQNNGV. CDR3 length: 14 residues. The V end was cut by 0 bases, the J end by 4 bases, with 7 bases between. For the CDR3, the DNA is TGTGCCAGCAGCTTAGATGGGTCGTACAATGAGCAGTTCTTC. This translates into CASSLDGSYNEQFF.

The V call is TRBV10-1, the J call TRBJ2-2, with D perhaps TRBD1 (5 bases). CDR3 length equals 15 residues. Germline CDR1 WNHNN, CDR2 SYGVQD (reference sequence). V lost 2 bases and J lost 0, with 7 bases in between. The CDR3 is CASSERGTNTGELFF. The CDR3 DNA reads TGCGCCAGCAGTGAGAGGGGAACGAACACCGGGGAGCTGTTTTTT.

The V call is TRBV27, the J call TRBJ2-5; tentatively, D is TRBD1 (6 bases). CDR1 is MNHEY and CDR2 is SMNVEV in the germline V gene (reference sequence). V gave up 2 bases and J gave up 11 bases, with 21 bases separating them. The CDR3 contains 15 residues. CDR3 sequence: CASSLTPDRLRWQYF. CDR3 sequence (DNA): TGTGCCAGCAGTTTAACCCCAGACAGGCTACGATGGCAGTACTTC.

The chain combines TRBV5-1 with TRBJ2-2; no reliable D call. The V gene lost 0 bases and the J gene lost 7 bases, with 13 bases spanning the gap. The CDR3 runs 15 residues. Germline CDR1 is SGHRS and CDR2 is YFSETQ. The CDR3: CASSLELASGGELFF. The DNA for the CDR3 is TGCGCCAGCAGCTTGGAGTTAGCCTCAGGCGGGGAGCTGTTTTTT.

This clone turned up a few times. This CDR3 reads CAISDNRETSTDTQYF. CDR3 DNA sequence: TGTGCCATCAGTGACAACAGGGAGACTAGCACAGATACGCAGTATTTT. J is TRBJ2-3 and V is TRBV10-3, with D possibly being TRBD1 (6 bases). Germline CDR1 is ENHRY and CDR2 is SYGVKD. V gave up 3 bases and J gave up 0 bases, with 13 bases separating them. The CDR3 sequence is 16 residues long.

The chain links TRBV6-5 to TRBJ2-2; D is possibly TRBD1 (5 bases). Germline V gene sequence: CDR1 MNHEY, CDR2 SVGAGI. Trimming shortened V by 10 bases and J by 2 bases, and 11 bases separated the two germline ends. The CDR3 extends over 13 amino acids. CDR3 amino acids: CATTGGNTGELFF. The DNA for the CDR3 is TGTGCCACCACAGGCGGAAACACCGGGGAGCTGTTTTTT.

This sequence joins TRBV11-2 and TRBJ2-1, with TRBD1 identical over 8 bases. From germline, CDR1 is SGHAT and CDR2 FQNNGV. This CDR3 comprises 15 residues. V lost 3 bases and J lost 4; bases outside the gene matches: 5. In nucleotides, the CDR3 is TGTGCCAGCAGCTTTGGACAGGGCTCTTACAATGAGCAGTTCTTC. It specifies CASSFGQGSYNEQFF.

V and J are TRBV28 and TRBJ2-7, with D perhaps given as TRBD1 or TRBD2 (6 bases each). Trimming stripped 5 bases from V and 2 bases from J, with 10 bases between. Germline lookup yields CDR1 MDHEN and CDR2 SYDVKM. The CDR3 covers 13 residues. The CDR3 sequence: CASSRGDPYEQYF. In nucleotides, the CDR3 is TGTGCCAGCAGTAGGGGGGATCCCTACGAGCAGTACTTC.

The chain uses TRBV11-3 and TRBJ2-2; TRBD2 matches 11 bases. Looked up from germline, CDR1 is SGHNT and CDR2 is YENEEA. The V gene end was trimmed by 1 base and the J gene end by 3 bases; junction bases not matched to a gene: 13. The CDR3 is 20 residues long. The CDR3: CASSLADFGLAGLDTGELFF. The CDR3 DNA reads TGTGCCAGCAGCTTAGCGGATTTCGGACTAGCGGGTCTTGACACCGGGGAGCTGTTTTTT.

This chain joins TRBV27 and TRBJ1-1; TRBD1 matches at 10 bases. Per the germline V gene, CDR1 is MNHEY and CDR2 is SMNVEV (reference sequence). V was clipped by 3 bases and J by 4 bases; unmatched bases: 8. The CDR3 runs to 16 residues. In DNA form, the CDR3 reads TGTGCCAGCAGTTTGACAGGGGGCGCATCAAGCACTGAAGCTTTCTTT. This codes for CASSLTGGASSTEAFF.

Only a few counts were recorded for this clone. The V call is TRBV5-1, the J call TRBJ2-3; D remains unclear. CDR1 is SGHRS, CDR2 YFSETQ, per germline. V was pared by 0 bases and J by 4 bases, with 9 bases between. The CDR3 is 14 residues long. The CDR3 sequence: CASSLARTADTQYF. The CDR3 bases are TGCGCCAGCAGCTTGGCCAGGACGGCAGATACGCAGTATTTT. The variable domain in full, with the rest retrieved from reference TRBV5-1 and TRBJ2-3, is KAGVTQTPRYLIKTRGQQVTLSCSPISGHRSVSWYQQTPGQGLQFLFEYFSETQRNKGNFPGRFSGRQFSNSRSEMNVSTLELGDSALYLCASSLARTADTQYFGPGTRLTVL.

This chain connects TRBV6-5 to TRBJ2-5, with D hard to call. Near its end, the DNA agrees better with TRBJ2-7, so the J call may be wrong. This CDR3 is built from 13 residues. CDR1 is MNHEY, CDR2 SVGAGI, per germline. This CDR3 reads CASSPPGAYEQYF. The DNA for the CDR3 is TGTGCCAGCAGCCCCCCCGGAGCCTACGAGCAGTACTTC.

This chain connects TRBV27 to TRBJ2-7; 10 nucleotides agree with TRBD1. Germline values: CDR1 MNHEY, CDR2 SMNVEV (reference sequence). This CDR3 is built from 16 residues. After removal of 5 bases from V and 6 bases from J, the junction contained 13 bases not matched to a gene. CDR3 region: CASSEGPLWTGGEQYF. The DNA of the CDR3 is TGTGCCAGCAGTGAGGGGCCCCTCTGGACAGGGGGCGAGCAGTACTTC.

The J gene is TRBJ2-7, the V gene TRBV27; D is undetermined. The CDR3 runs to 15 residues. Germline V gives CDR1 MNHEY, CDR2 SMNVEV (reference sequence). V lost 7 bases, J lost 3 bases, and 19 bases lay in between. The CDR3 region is CASTPGPFGYYEQYF. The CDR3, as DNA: TGTGCCAGCACACCCGGGCCATTCGGCTACTACGAGCAGTACTTC.

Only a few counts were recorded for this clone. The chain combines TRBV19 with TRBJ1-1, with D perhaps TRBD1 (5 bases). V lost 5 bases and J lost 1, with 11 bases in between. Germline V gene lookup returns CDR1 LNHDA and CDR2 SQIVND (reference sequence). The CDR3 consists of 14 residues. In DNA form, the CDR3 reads TGTGCCAGTAGTCCTCTCGACAGGAACACTGAAGCTTTCTTT. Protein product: CASSPLDRNTEAFF.